Each of the 31 T cell receptor beta chains below was sequenced from the same sample in a study of cytomegalovirus exposure and HLA in healthy donors. PCR involved 60 Vbeta and 13 Jbeta primers. The assay was immunoSEQ multiplex PCR, and TCRdb's table has in-frame clones only and misses some. The sample carries about 190,000 clones, approximately 80% recorded once. The sequencing sample was made of PBMCs. Receptor source: a woman in her 30s in good health and CMV-seropositive.

A single count supports this clone. V is TRBV5-1 and J is TRBJ2-2; TRBD2 aligns across 11 bases. The CDR3 extends over 16 amino acids. The germline gives CDR1 SGHRS, CDR2 YFSETQ. Losses at the gene ends were 5 bases for V and 4 bases for J; bases not matched to a gene: 7. CDR3 region: CASRTSGALSTGELFF. DNA of the CDR3: TGCGCCAGCAGGACTAGCGGGGCCCTTAGCACCGGGGAGCTGTTTTTT.

The chain carries TRBV5-4 and TRBJ2-7; 7 bases are shared with TRBD1. V was pared by 2 bases and J by 3 bases, with 2 bases of the junction left unmatched. This CDR3 region has 13 residues. Germline-derived CDR1 and CDR2 are SGHNT and YYREEE (reference sequence). The CDR3 DNA reads as TGTGCCAGCAGCTTACAGGGGATCTACGAGCAGTACTTC. Translating it yields CASSLQGIYEQYF.

The V call is TRBV19, the J call TRBJ1-2; 8 bases line up with TRBD1. The CDR3 sequence is 14 residues long. J was trimmed by 5 bases and V by 5 bases; bases with no gene match: 7. CDR1 and CDR2 from the germline V gene are LNHDA and SQIVND (reference sequence). CDR3 loop: CASSEAGGAYGYTF. The CDR3 DNA sequence: TGTGCCAGTAGTGAGGCAGGGGGCGCGTATGGCTACACCTTC.

This clone was counted a single time. The rearrangement joins TRBV5-4 to TRBJ1-3; TRBD1 aligns across 7 bases. The CDR3 length is 16 residues. In germline, CDR1 is SGHNT, CDR2 YYREEE (reference sequence). With 0 bases clipped from V and 4 bases from J, the junction kept 7 bases outside the gene matches. This chain's CDR3 is CASSLDLTGDGNTIYF. Here the CDR3 DNA reads TGTGCCAGCAGCTTGGACCTTACAGGGGACGGAAACACCATATATTTT. Supplemented by reference TRBV5-4 and TRBJ1-3, the full variable domain reads ETGVTQSPTHLIKTRGQQVTLRCSSQSGHNTVSWYQQALGQGPQFIFQYYREEENGRGNFPPRFSGLQFPNYSSELNVNALELDDSALYLCASSLDLTGDGNTIYFGEGSWLTVV.

The gene calls are TRBV29-1 and TRBJ2-7; possibly TRBD1 for D (5 bases). V was shortened by 0 bases and J by 6 bases, with 12 bases between the two germline ends. The length of the CDR3 is 13 residues. The V gene's germline CDR1 is SQVTM and CDR2 ANQGSEA. CDR3 amino acids: CSVEEAGQVEQYF. The CDR3 DNA reads as TGCAGCGTTGAAGAGGCAGGGCAAGTCGAGCAGTACTTC.

The chain carries TRBV7-2 and TRBJ2-1; possible D gene TRBD2, 5 bases. The CDR3 consists of 15 residues. The V gene's germline CDR1 is SGHTA and CDR2 FQGNSA. V gave up 5 bases and J gave up 1 base, with 12 bases separating them. CDR3 DNA sequence: TGTGCCAGCAGCCCGGAGAGAGGGTCCTACAATGAGCAGTTCTTC. This encodes CASSPERGSYNEQFF.

The chain joins TRBV28 to TRBJ2-1, with D tentatively TRBD1 (5 bases). Looked up from germline, CDR1 is MDHEN and CDR2 is SYDVKM. CDR3 length equals 15 residues. V lost 5 bases, J lost 3 bases, and 14 bases lay in between. This CDR3 reads CASSNPTGHYNEQFF. The DNA for the CDR3 is TGTGCCAGCAGTAACCCAACAGGCCACTACAATGAGCAGTTCTTC. Looking up the rest from reference TRBV28 and TRBJ2-1 gives the full variable domain: DVKVTQSSRYLVKRTGEKVFLECVQDMDHENMFWYRQDPGLGLRLIYFSYDVKMKEKGDIPEGYSVSREKKERFSLILESASTNQTSMYLCASSNPTGHYNEQFFGPGTRLTVL.

The chain is built from TRBV28 and TRBJ2-7, with 7 bases lining up with TRBD2. Per the germline V gene, CDR1 is MDHEN and CDR2 is SYDVKM. The length of the CDR3 is 11 residues. Trimming took 8 bases from V and 3 from J; bases not matched to a gene: 1. The CDR3 protein is CASGGDYEQYF. The CDR3 nucleotides are TGTGCCAGCGGGGGGGACTACGAGCAGTACTTC.

This chain joins TRBV29-1 and TRBJ1-2; 7 bases map to TRBD1. CDR1 SQVTM and CDR2 ANQGSEA come from the germline V gene. This CDR3 contains 15 residues. With V trimmed by 0 bases and J by 5 bases, 9 bases remained unmatched. The CDR3 coding sequence is TGCAGCGTTGAAGATCCGGGACAGAGTTTTTATGGCTACACCTTC. Translating it yields CSVEDPGQSFYGYTF.

The V and J genes are TRBV10-3 and TRBJ2-3; perhaps TRBD1 as D (5 bases). Germline V lookup: CDR1 ENHRY, CDR2 SYGVKD. This CDR3 comprises 13 residues. V was shortened by 11 bases and J by 2 bases, with 14 bases between the two germline ends. The CDR3 region has the DNA TGTGCCGGTAATCCAGGGAACACAGATACGCAGTATTTT. Translated: CAGNPGNTDTQYF.

The chain couples TRBV6-6 to TRBJ2-1, with TRBD1 matching over 8 bases. V shed 2 bases and J 6 bases; nucleotides not matched to a gene: 6. CDR1 is MNHNY and CDR2 is SVGAGI in the germline V gene (reference sequence). The CDR3 has 15 amino acids. CDR3 amino acids: CASSYGQGAGNEQFF. The CDR3 coding sequence is TGTGCCAGCAGTTACGGGCAGGGGGCTGGCAATGAGCAGTTCTTC.

This chain links TRBV5-1 with TRBJ2-5; 10 bases are a match to TRBD2. V dropped 4 bases and J dropped 3; count of bases not matched to a gene: 9. The CDR3 is 16 residues long. Germline values: CDR1 SGHRS, CDR2 YFSETQ. The CDR3 bases are TGCGCCAGCAGCCCGGGTCGGCTAGCGGGGGAAGAGACCCAGTACTTC. It specifies CASSPGRLAGEETQYF.

This chain connects TRBV7-3 to TRBJ2-1, with D possibly matching TRBD1 (6 bases). The V gene lost 1 base and the J gene lost 0 bases, with 13 bases spanning the gap. The CDR3 consists of 17 residues. Per the germline V gene, CDR1 is SGHTA and CDR2 is FQGTGA. CDR3 amino acids: CASSLRAQGSSYNEQFF. The CDR3 bases are TGTGCCAGCAGCTTAAGGGCACAGGGCAGCTCCTACAATGAGCAGTTCTTC.

The genes are TRBV13 and TRBJ2-3; D is unclear. Germline CDR1 reads PRHDT; CDR2 reads FYEKMQ (reference sequence). V lost 4 bases, J lost 2 bases, and 4 bases lay in between. The CDR3 contains 12 residues. The CDR3, as DNA: TGTGCCAGCAGCTCAGACACAGATACGCAGTATTTT. Encoded protein: CASSSDTDTQYF.

CDR3 region: CASSLWREWDNQPQHF. The CDR3 DNA reads as TGTGCCAGCAGCTTATGGAGGGAATGGGACAATCAGCCCCAGCATTTT. The chain couples TRBV11-2 to TRBJ1-5; D gene uncertain. This CDR3 contains 16 residues. CDR1 SGHAT and CDR2 FQNNGV come from the germline V gene. V was trimmed by 2 bases and J by 3 bases, leaving 14 bases between them.

J is TRBJ1-5 and V is TRBV11-3, with D possibly TRBD1 on 5 matching bases. Germline CDR1 SGHNT, CDR2 YENEEA. This CDR3 is built from 13 residues. The ends were cut back, 5 bases at V and 5 bases at J, with 10 bases in the middle. CDR3 nucleotide sequence: TGTGCCAGCAGCCGGGGGGAGGATCAGCCCCAGCATTTT. It translates to CASSRGEDQPQHF. Complete variable domain (other parts from reference TRBV11-3 and TRBJ1-5): EAGVVQSPRYKIIEKKQPVAFWCNPISGHNTLYWYLQNLGQGPELLIRYENEEAVDDSQLPKDRFSAERLKGVDSTLKIQPAELGDSAVYLCASSRGEDQPQHFGDGTRLSIL.

This clone was observed once. The chain uses TRBV30 and TRBJ1-5, with D possibly being TRBD1 (5 bases). Trimming cost V 7 bases and J 3 bases, with 13 bases left between them. CDR1 and CDR2 from the germline V gene are GTSNPN and SVGIG (reference sequence). The CDR3 sequence is 13 residues long. The CDR3 spells CALDRGYNQPQHF. CDR3 bases: TGTGCCTTGGACCGGGGGTACAATCAGCCCCAGCATTTT.

This chain connects TRBV1 to TRBJ1-5; whether TRBD1, the table's D call, matches the DNA was not checked. TRBV1 is a known pseudogene. The length of the CDR3 is 14 residues. This CDR3 reads CTSSRRGLNQPQHF. The CDR3 DNA follows: TGCACCAGCAGCCGGAGGGGGCTCAATCAGCCCCAGCATTTT.

This clone was seen a handful of times. This chain connects TRBV9 to TRBJ2-3; 9 bases agree with TRBD2. Germline CDR1 reads SGDLS; CDR2 reads YYNGEE. V was clipped by 0 bases and J by 6 bases; unmatched bases: 2. The CDR3 has 14 residues. CDR3 coding DNA: TGTGCCAGCAGCGTAGTAACTAGCGGGGATACGCAGTATTTT. It translates to CASSVVTSGDTQYF.

The gene calls are TRBV5-1 and TRBJ2-5, with 9 bases lining up with TRBD2. The CDR3 totals 15 residues. The junction had 0 bases not matched to a gene; V was cut back by 0 bases and J by 0 bases. Germline values: CDR1 SGHRS, CDR2 YFSETQ. The CDR3 DNA is TGCGCCAGCAGCTTGGGGACTAGCGACCAAGAGACCCAGTACTTC. Translated, it gives CASSLGTSDQETQYF.

The chain recombines TRBV19 with TRBJ2-1; TRBD1 might be the D (8 bases). Germline loops: CDR1 LNHDA, CDR2 SQIVND (reference sequence). CDR3 length: 18 amino acids. With 8 bases removed from V and 0 bases from J, the gap between germline ends came to 23 bases. The CDR3 DNA reads as TGTGCCAGTCAAGTCTCCGGACAGGGACTATACTCCTACAATGAGCAGTTCTTC. Protein product: CASQVSGQGLYSYNEQFF.

The chain recombines TRBV7-9 with TRBJ2-3, with TRBD2 identical over 12 bases. The CDR3 is 15 residues long. V was clipped by 6 bases and J by 4 bases; unmatched bases: 5. Germline CDR1 and CDR2: SEHNR and FQNEAQ (reference sequence). CDR3 sequence: CASRPTSGGPDTQYF. In nucleotides, the CDR3 is TGTGCCAGCAGACCGACTAGCGGGGGCCCAGATACGCAGTATTTT.

The gene calls are TRBV2 and TRBJ1-5, with a weak D call TRBD1 (5 bases). Germline V gives CDR1 SNHLY, CDR2 FYNNEI. The CDR3 is 21 residues long. Trimming removed 7 bases from V and 1 base from J, with 32 bases in between. This CDR3 is CASTRQPPMRAFSLSNQPQHF. The CDR3 nucleotides are TGTGCCAGCACTAGACAGCCACCCATGCGAGCTTTCTCTTTAAGCAATCAGCCCCAGCATTTT. The full variable domain, its missing parts supplied by reference TRBV2 and TRBJ1-5, is EPEVTQTPSHQVTQMGQEVILRCVPISNHLYFYWYRQILGQKVEFLVSFYNNEISEKSEIFDDQFSVERPDGSNFTLKIRSTKLEDSAMYFCASTRQPPMRAFSLSNQPQHFGDGTRLSIL.

The chain combines TRBV6-5 with TRBJ2-5, with unresolved D. Trimming pared 6 bases from V and 1 base from J, leaving 9 bases between. CDR1 MNHEY and CDR2 SVGAGI come from the germline V gene. This CDR3 has 13 residues. The CDR3: CASSRSGQETQYF. CDR3 DNA: TGTGCCAGCAGCCGCTCCGGCCAAGAGACCCAGTACTTC.

V and J are TRBV30 and TRBJ2-7, with a possible D match to TRBD1 (6 bases). The germline gives CDR1 GTSNPN, CDR2 SVGIG (reference sequence). The V end lost 3 bases, the J end lost 4 bases, and 13 bases lay between the germline ends. The CDR3 is 13 residues long. The CDR3 nucleotides read TGTGCCTGGAGCGCCGGACAGCTGTACGAGCAGTACTTC. Encoded protein: CAWSAGQLYEQYF.

The gene calls are TRBV5-1 and TRBJ2-7, with 7 bases identical to TRBD1. Germline-derived CDR1 and CDR2 are SGHRS and YFSETQ. The CDR3 contains 13 residues. V lost 5 bases, J lost 2 bases, and 4 bases stayed unmatched. CDR3 in amino acids: CASRQGQPYEQYF. The CDR3 DNA is TGCGCCAGCAGGCAGGGACAGCCCTACGAGCAGTACTTC.

Only a few counts were recorded for this clone. V usage is TRBV9 and J usage is TRBJ1-2, with a weak D call TRBD1 (5 bases). This CDR3 spans 15 amino acids. CDR1 is SGDLS, CDR2 YYNGEE, per germline. V dropped 4 bases and J dropped 1 base, with 14 bases sitting between them. The CDR3 region is CASSMETGVNYGYTF. The CDR3, as DNA: TGTGCCAGCAGCATGGAGACGGGGGTTAACTATGGCTACACCTTC.

The chain recombines TRBV7-6 with TRBJ1-6; D gene unclear. CDR1 and CDR2 (germline): SGHVS, FNYEAQ. This CDR3 region has 16 residues. Trimming took 2 bases from V and 3 from J, leaving 11 bases between them. The CDR3 nucleotides read TGTGCCAGCAGCTTACCCAGGAACAGCTATAATTCACCCCTCCACTTT. Translated: CASSLPRNSYNSPLHF.

V usage is TRBV11-1 and J usage is TRBJ2-7; 9 bases agree with TRBD1. CDR1 is SGHAT, CDR2 FQDESV, per germline (reference sequence). Germline trimming cut 6 bases from V and 2 bases from J; bases unmatched to any gene: 2. The CDR3 contains 13 residues. The CDR3 nucleotides read TGTGCCAGCAGTTGGACAGGGGCCTACGAGCAGTACTTC. Its protein product is CASSWTGAYEQYF.

The chain carries TRBV29-1 and TRBJ2-2; a possible D gene is TRBD2 (5 bases). The V gene lost 2 bases and the J gene lost 1 base, with 11 bases spanning the gap. This CDR3 spans 15 amino acids. Germline CDR1 SQVTM, CDR2 ANQGSEA. The CDR3: CSVESRERNTGELFF. In DNA, the CDR3 is TGCAGCGTTGAAAGTCGGGAACGGAACACCGGGGAGCTGTTTTTT.

J is TRBJ1-2 and V is TRBV29-1; 9 nucleotides agree with TRBD1. V trimming: 6 bases; J trimming: 4 bases; junction bases outside the gene matches: 6. Germline-derived CDR1 and CDR2 are SQVTM and ANQGSEA. This CDR3 comprises 13 residues. The DNA of the CDR3 is TGCAGCGTGAAACAGGGGGCCGGCTATGGCTACACCTTC. Its protein is CSVKQGAGYGYTF.